These 13 T cell receptor beta chains were all obtained from the same sample, sequenced in a study of control samples from healthy donors and cancer patients. Clones were read by immunoSEQ multiplex PCR, and TCRdb kept only the in-frame ones, dropping some. The table includes 100,000 to 150,000 clones, 80% to 95% detected once. Specimen: blood. The receptors were sampled from a young man in good health.

The V gene is TRBV10-2, the J gene TRBJ2-7; D possibly uses TRBD1 or TRBD2 (5 bases each). Per the germline V gene, CDR1 is WSHSY and CDR2 is SAAADI. Trimming took off 1 base at V and 0 bases at J, with 19 bases between the two ends. CDR3 length equals 18 residues. The CDR3 spells CASSELKGIPGYSYEQYF. DNA for the CDR3: TGCGCCAGCAGTGAGTTGAAGGGGATTCCGGGGTACTCCTACGAGCAGTACTTC.

V is TRBV5-1 and J is TRBJ2-1; D gene ambiguous. CDR1 is SGHRS and CDR2 is YFSETQ in the germline V gene. The CDR3 covers 15 residues. V gave up 0 bases and J gave up 5 bases, with 12 bases separating them. The chain's CDR3 is CASSLVVTADNEQFF. CDR3 nucleotide sequence: TGCGCCAGCAGCTTGGTAGTGACCGCAGACAATGAGCAGTTCTTC.

The chain recombines TRBV6-6 with TRBJ1-1, with 7 bases aligning to TRBD1. The V gene end was trimmed by 6 bases and the J gene end by 1 base; junction bases not matched to a gene: 5. CDR3 length: 14 residues. The germline V gene encodes CDR1 MNHNY and CDR2 SVGAGI (reference sequence). In DNA form, the CDR3 reads TGTGCCAGCAGCACAGGGGCATGGAACACTGAAGCTTTCTTT. It codes for CASSTGAWNTEAFF.

This clone showed up just once. The chain uses TRBV5-5 and TRBJ2-5, with D possibly being TRBD1 (6 bases). From germline, CDR1 is SGHKS and CDR2 YYEKEE (reference sequence). CDR3 length: 16 residues. The V and J ends lost 0 bases and 2 bases respectively, with 14 bases between them. CDR3 nucleotide sequence: TGTGCCAGCAGCTTGGAGACAGGCCCGTGGCAAGAGACCCAGTACTTC. Its translation is CASSLETGPWQETQYF.

This clone was recorded only once. This chain connects TRBV6-4 to TRBJ2-2; 9 positions match TRBD1. The junction had 7 bases not matched to a gene; V was cut back by 4 bases and J by 1 base. This CDR3 spans 17 amino acids. CDR1 is MRHNA, CDR2 SNTAGT, per germline. The CDR3 DNA reads as TGTGCCAGCAGTGTACAGGGGGCCCAGGTGAACACCGGGGAGCTGTTTTTT. Translated, it gives CASSVQGAQVNTGELFF.

This rearrangement joins TRBV9 to TRBJ1-6; D ambiguous. V was cut by 3 bases and J by 4 bases, with 11 bases left in between. The germline CDR1 and CDR2 sequences are SGDLS and YYNGEE. CDR3 length equals 15 residues. This CDR3 reads CASSDGEQYNSPLHF. CDR3 DNA: TGTGCCAGCAGCGACGGGGAACAGTATAATTCACCCCTCCACTTT.

This clone showed up just once. The chain carries TRBV12-3 or TRBV12-4 and TRBJ1-1; D is perhaps TRBD1 (6 bases). CDR3 length: 12 residues. The germline V and J ends were trimmed by 3 bases and 6 bases, with 8 bases remaining between them. The CDR3 spells CASSFGGPEAFF. The CDR3 nucleotides read TGTGCCAGCAGTTTTGGGGGCCCTGAAGCTTTCTTT.

This clone came up a few times. The rearrangement joins TRBV4-1 to TRBJ2-1, with no clear D. From germline, CDR1 is MGHRA and CDR2 YSYEKL. V gave up 0 bases and J gave up 4 bases, with 7 bases separating them. The CDR3 loop spans 14 amino acids. The CDR3 DNA reads TGCGCCAGCAGCCAAGATCGGCTATACAATGAGCAGTTCTTC. This sequence encodes CASSQDRLYNEQFF.

This chain uses TRBV6-5 with TRBJ2-5; perhaps D is TRBD1 or TRBD2 (5 bases each). This CDR3 is built from 15 residues. The ends were cut back, 2 bases at V and 5 bases at J, with 15 bases in the middle. CDR1 MNHEY and CDR2 SVGAGI come from the germline V gene. The CDR3 region has the DNA TGTGCCAGCAGTTACCTCAAGGGGACGGGGGAGACCCAGTACTTC. This encodes CASSYLKGTGETQYF.

The rearrangement links TRBV7-9 to TRBJ2-7, with 8 nucleotides matching TRBD1. Looked up from germline, CDR1 is SEHNR and CDR2 is FQNEAQ (reference sequence). The CDR3 contains 15 residues. The trim removed 5 bases at V and 1 base at J, leaving 7 bases unmatched. CDR3 region: CASSPNHRGSYEQYF. In DNA, the CDR3 is TGTGCCAGCAGCCCTAATCACAGGGGGTCCTACGAGCAGTACTTC.

The chain joins TRBV6-5 to TRBJ2-1; 8 positions match TRBD2. V was clipped by 7 bases and J by 0 bases; unmatched bases: 5. The CDR3 runs 15 residues. Germline V gives CDR1 MNHEY, CDR2 SVGAGI. The chain's CDR3 is CASTGGAASYNEQFF. In DNA form, the CDR3 reads TGTGCCAGCACCGGGGGGGCAGCCTCCTACAATGAGCAGTTCTTC.

The chain carries TRBV7-2 and TRBJ1-1, with D possibly TRBD1 on 5 matching bases. Germline assignment: CDR1 SGHTA and CDR2 FQGNSA. This CDR3 has 15 residues. Trimming pared 3 bases from V and 10 bases from J, leaving 21 bases between. In nucleotides, the CDR3 is TGTGCCAGCAGCTTTAGTTCCACAGGCCCTGGAGGAGCTTTCTTT. The encoded protein is CASSFSSTGPGGAFF. The complete variable domain, with remaining parts taken from reference TRBV7-2 and TRBJ1-1, reads GAGVSQSPSNKVTEKGKDVELRCDPISGHTALYWYRQSLGQGLEFLIYFQGNSAPDKSGLPSDRFSAERTGGSVSTLTIQRTQQEDSAVYLCASSFSSTGPGGAFFGQGTRLTVV.

The chain carries TRBV29-1 and TRBJ1-2; no firm D call. Germline CDR1 SQVTM, CDR2 ANQGSEA. Between the trimmed V and J ends, which lost 4 bases and 4 bases, there was a span of 10 bases. The CDR3 runs to 12 residues. Here the CDR3 reads CSVVLGSYGYTF. The DNA for the CDR3 is TGCAGCGTTGTTCTGGGATCCTATGGCTACACCTTC.